The 12 T cell receptor beta chains below were found in one sample sequenced in a study of blood T cells in healthy people across ages. Sample-barcoded 5' priming and a J-beta primer mix drove a second PCR of about 6 to 11 cycles. TCRdb reanalysed the 5' RACE reads using MiXCR and keeps one entry per CDR3 protein. The repertoire holds roughly 2 million distinct CDR3 sequences, with 49% as singletons. Sequenced material: blood. These receptors all stem from a woman between 35 and 50 years old in good health.

J is TRBJ2-1 and V is TRBV6-2 or TRBV6-3; D is undetermined. Germline V lookup: CDR1 MNHEY, CDR2 SVGEGT. The CDR3 length is 11 residues. The V end lost 5 bases, the J end lost 8 bases, and 7 bases lay between the germline ends. The CDR3 nucleotides read TGTGCCAGCAGTAGGTCCGATGAGCAGTTCTTC. Protein: CASSRSDEQFF.

This clonotype was recorded a few times. This rearrangement joins TRBV9 to TRBJ2-5; D not resolved. Trimming cost V 0 bases and J 4 bases, with 7 bases left between them. The V gene's germline CDR1 is SGDLS and CDR2 YYNGEE. The CDR3 is 13 residues long. CDR3 protein: CASSVEFGETQYF. The CDR3 nucleotides read TGTGCCAGCAGCGTAGAGTTTGGAGAGACCCAGTACTTC. Looking up the rest from reference TRBV9 and TRBJ2-5 gives the full variable domain: DSGVTQTPKHLITATGQRVTLRCSPRSGDLSVYWYQQSLDQGLQFLIQYYNGEERAKGNILERFSAQQFPDLHSELNLSSLELGDSALYFCASSVEFGETQYFGPGTRLLVL.

This sequence joins TRBV7-6 and TRBJ1-2, with 7 bases matching TRBD1. This CDR3 has 13 residues. V lost 3 bases to trimming and J lost 7 bases; unmatched junction nucleotides: 5. CDR1 and CDR2 (germline): SGHVS, FNYEAQ. CDR3: CASSFNRGSGYTF. DNA of the CDR3: TGTGCCAGCAGCTTTAACAGGGGAAGTGGCTACACCTTC.

The chain uses TRBV20-1 and TRBJ1-2; possible D gene TRBD1, 5 bases. From germline, CDR1 is DFQATT and CDR2 SNEGSKA (reference sequence). The CDR3 extends over 12 amino acids. The V and J ends lost 3 bases and 5 bases respectively, with 10 bases between them. CDR3 nucleotide sequence: TGCAGTGCTAGCAACAGGATTTATGGCTACACCTTC. It specifies CSASNRIYGYTF.

The rearrangement uses TRBV20-1 and TRBJ2-5, with D unresolved. With the DNA end fitting TRBJ2-7 better, the J assignment may be wrong. This CDR3 is 17 amino acids long. Germline CDR1 reads DFQATT; CDR2 reads SNEGSKA (reference sequence). This CDR3 reads CSASAPVSVRPRDEQYF. The CDR3 DNA is TGCAGTGCTAGTGCCCCCGTGAGCGTGAGGCCAAGAGACGAGCAGTACTTC.

There are a few counts of this clonotype. The chain links TRBV28 to TRBJ1-2, with D perhaps matching TRBD1 (6 bases). The CDR3 runs to 14 residues. Germline-derived CDR1 and CDR2 are MDHEN and SYDVKM. V dropped 6 bases and J dropped 5 bases, with 16 bases sitting between them. The DNA of the CDR3 is TGTGCCAGCAGCAGGGGTGGGCCCTCATATGGCTACACCTTC. Residues: CASSRGGPSYGYTF.

The chain uses TRBV4-3 and TRBJ2-2; 12 bases map to TRBD1. The germline CDR1 and CDR2 sequences are LGHNA and YSLEER. The ends lost 4 bases at V and 6 bases at J; junction bases unmatched: 6. The CDR3 is made up of 16 amino acids. CDR3 in amino acids: CASSPKGQGAPGELFF. The CDR3 region has the DNA TGCGCCAGCAGCCCAAAGGGACAGGGGGCGCCCGGGGAGCTGTTTTTT.

This chain joins TRBV28 and TRBJ2-1; 9 nucleotides align to TRBD2. Trimming at V came to 5 bases and at J to 8 bases, leaving 13 bases not matched to a gene. From germline, CDR1 is MDHEN and CDR2 SYDVKM. This CDR3 is built from 16 residues. As DNA, the CDR3 is TGTGCCAGCAGTGATGCGGGGGGGCATTCTCCGGATGAGCAGTTCTTC. Amino acids: CASSDAGGHSPDEQFF. Full variable domain (rest looked up from reference TRBV28 and TRBJ2-1): DVKVTQSSRYLVKRTGEKVFLECVQDMDHENMFWYRQDPGLGLRLIYFSYDVKMKEKGDIPEGYSVSREKKERFSLILESASTNQTSMYLCASSDAGGHSPDEQFFGPGTRLTVL.

This chain connects TRBV7-6 to TRBJ2-1; 12 positions agree with TRBD2. CDR1 and CDR2 (germline): SGHVS, FNYEAQ. The CDR3 is made up of 16 amino acids. Losses at the gene ends were 2 bases for V and 6 bases for J; bases not matched to a gene: 5. The CDR3: CASSLWASGGGNEQFF. The CDR3 DNA reads as TGTGCCAGCAGCTTATGGGCTAGCGGGGGGGGCAATGAGCAGTTCTTC.

The V gene is TRBV28, the J gene TRBJ2-5; D may match TRBD1 or TRBD2 (5 bases each). V shed 6 bases and J shed 11 bases, with 13 bases lying between them. Per germline, CDR1 MDHEN and CDR2 SYDVKM. CDR3 size: 11 residues. The CDR3 nucleotides read TGTGCCAGCAGACAATTGGGGGAGCAGTACTTC. Amino acid sequence: CASRQLGEQYF.

The CDR3, as DNA: TGTGCCAGCAGTAGACAAGGGGGAGTACAAGAGACCCAGTACTTC. Its protein is CASSRQGGVQETQYF. The J gene is TRBJ2-4, the V gene TRBV2; maybe TRBD1 (6 bases). The DNA end is a closer match to TRBJ2-5, so the J assignment may be wrong. Germline V gives CDR1 SNHLY, CDR2 FYNNEI. This CDR3 has 15 residues.

V and J are TRBV12-3 or TRBV12-4 and TRBJ1-6; 7 positions match TRBD1. CDR3 length: 15 residues. V was clipped by 5 bases and J by 9 bases; unmatched bases: 10. The CDR3 sequence: CASSHLTGSGSPLHF. The CDR3 DNA follows: TGTGCCAGCAGTCACTTGACAGGGAGTGGTTCACCCCTCCACTTT.